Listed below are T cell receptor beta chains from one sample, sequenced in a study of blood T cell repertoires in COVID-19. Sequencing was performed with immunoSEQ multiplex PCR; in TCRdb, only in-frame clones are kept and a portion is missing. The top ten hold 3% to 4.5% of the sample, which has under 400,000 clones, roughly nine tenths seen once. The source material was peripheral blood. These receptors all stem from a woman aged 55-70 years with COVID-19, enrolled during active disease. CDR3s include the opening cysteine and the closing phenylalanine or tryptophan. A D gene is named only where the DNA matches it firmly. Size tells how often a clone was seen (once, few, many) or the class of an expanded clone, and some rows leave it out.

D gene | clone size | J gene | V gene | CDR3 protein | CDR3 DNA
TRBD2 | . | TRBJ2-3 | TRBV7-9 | CASSYFWASGGLTDTQYF | TGTGCCAGCAGCTACTTCTGGGCTAGCGGGGGCCTGACAGATACGCAGTATTTT
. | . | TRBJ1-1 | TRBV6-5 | CASNIQGLNTEAFF | TGTGCCAGCAACATACAGGGTTTGAACACTGAAGCTTTCTTT
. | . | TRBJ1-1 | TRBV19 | CASKSREIGRNTEAFF | TGTGCCAGTAAGTCGAGGGAAATAGGAAGGAACACTGAAGCTTTCTTT
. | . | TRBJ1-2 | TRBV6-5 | CASSYSEPLTYGYTF | TGTGCCAGCAGTTACTCTGAGCCCCTAACCTATGGCTACACCTTC
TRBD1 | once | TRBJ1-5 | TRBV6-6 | CASSSDRGQAQHF | TGTGCCAGCAGTTCCGACAGGGGACAGGCCCAGCATTTT
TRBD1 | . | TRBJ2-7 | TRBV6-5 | CASSLDRAYSYEQYF | TGTGCCAGCAGCCTTGACAGGGCCTACTCCTACGAGCAGTACTTC
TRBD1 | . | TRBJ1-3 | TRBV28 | CASSFQGQGNTIYF | TGTGCCAGCAGTTTTCAGGGACAGGGAAACACCATATATTTT
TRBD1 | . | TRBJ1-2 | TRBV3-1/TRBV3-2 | CASSFSTGLVYGYTF | TGTGCCAGCAGCTTCTCGACAGGGTTAGTGTATGGCTACACCTTC
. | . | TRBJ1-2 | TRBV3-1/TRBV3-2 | CASSQGSSNYGYTF | TGTGCCAGCAGCCAGGGCAGTTCGAACTATGGCTACACCTTC
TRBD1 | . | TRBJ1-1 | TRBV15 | CATSRTDRGRYTEAFF | TGTGCCACCAGCAGGACGGACAGGGGTCGGTACACTGAAGCTTTCTTT
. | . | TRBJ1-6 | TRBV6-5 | CASRGGPVYSPLHF | TGTGCCAGCAGGGGGGGTCCAGTATATTCACCCCTCCACTTT
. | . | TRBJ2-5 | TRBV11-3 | CASSLGGRGALQETQYF | TGTGCCAGCAGCTTAGGGGGCCGGGGGGCCCTCCAAGAGACCCAGTACTTC
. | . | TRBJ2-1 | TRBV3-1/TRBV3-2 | CASSQVVGQPNEQFF | TGTGCCAGCAGCCAAGTGGTTGGGCAGCCCAATGAGCAGTTCTTC
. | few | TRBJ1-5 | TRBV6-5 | CASSYSGQGNQPQHF | TGTGCCAGCAGTTACTCGGGGCAGGGCAATCAGCCCCAGCATTTT
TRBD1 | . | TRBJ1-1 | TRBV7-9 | CASSLGTGGWTEAFF | TGTGCCAGCAGCTTAGGAACAGGGGGCTGGACTGAAGCTTTCTTT
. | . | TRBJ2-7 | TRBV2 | CASRDRIYEQYF | TGTGCCAGCAGGGACAGAATCTACGAGCAGTACTTC
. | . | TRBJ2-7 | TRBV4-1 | CASSQDVNLGTRSYEQYF | TGCGCCAGCAGCCAAGACGTTAACCTTGGGACAAGGAGCTACGAGCAGTACTTC
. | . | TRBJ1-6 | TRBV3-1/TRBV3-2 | CASSQGSSYNSPLHF | TGTGCCAGCAGCCAGGGGAGCTCCTATAATTCACCCCTCCACTTT
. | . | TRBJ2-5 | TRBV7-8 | CASSLPETQYF | TGTGCCAGCAGTCTCCCAGAGACCCAGTACTTC
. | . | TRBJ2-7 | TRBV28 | CASSAAQGEQYF | TGTGCCAGCAGTGCCGCACAGGGCGAGCAGTACTTC
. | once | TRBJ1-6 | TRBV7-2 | CASSLFAADINNSPLHF | TGTGCCAGCAGCTTATTCGCGGCGGACATCAATAATTCACCCCTCCACTTT
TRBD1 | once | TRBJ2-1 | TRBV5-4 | CASSLASTGNEQFF | TGTGCCAGCAGCTTGGCCTCGACAGGGAATGAGCAGTTCTTC
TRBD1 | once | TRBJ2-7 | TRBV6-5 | CASGPRTGVHEQYF | TGTGCCAGCGGCCCCCGGACAGGGGTCCACGAGCAGTACTTC
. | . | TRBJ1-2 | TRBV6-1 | CASSVNGGGVNYGYTF | TGTGCCAGCAGTGTCAACGGGGGGGGCGTGAACTATGGCTACACCTTC
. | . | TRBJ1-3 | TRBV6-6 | CASSQSTIYF | TGTGCCAGCAGCCAATCAACCATATATTTT
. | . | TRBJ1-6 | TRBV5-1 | CASSLAPPNQNSPLHF | TGCGCCAGCAGCTTGGCGCCACCTAATCAAAATTCACCCCTCCACTTT
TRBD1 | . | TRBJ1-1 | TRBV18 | CASSPGTGGMNTEAFF | TGTGCCAGCTCACCCGGGACAGGGGGTATGAACACTGAAGCTTTCTTT
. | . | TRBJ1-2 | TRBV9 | CASSGQIGYTF | TGTGCCAGCAGCGGACAGATCGGCTACACCTTC
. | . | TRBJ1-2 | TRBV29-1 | CSVEDRLSYGYTF | TGCAGCGTTGAAGATCGGTTAAGCTATGGCTACACCTTC
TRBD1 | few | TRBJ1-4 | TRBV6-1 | CASSERTGGKEKLFF | TGTGCCAGCAGTGAAAGGACAGGGGGCAAAGAAAAACTGTTTTTT
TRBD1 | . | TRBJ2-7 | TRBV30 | CAWAGTGSPYEQYF | TGTGCCTGGGCCGGGACAGGCTCCCCCTACGAGCAGTACTTC
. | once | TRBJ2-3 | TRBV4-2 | CASSQGQGMTDTQYF | TGTGCCAGCAGCCAAGGGCAGGGGATGACAGATACGCAGTATTTT
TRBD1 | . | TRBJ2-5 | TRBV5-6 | CASIDTGGKETQYF | TGTGCCAGCATCGACACAGGGGGTAAAGAGACCCAGTACTTC
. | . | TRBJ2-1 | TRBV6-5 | CASSSSGKGNEQFF | TGTGCCAGCAGTAGTAGCGGTAAGGGCAATGAGCAGTTCTTC
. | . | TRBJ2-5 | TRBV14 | CASSRQIQETQYF | TGTGCCAGCAGCCGACAGATTCAAGAGACCCAGTACTTC
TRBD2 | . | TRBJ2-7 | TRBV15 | CATSGIILAGVGEQYF | TGTGCCACCAGCGGAATAATACTAGCGGGGGTTGGTGAGCAGTACTTC
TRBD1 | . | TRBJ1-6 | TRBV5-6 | CASSSTGSGYNSPLHF | TGTGCCAGCAGTTCGACAGGGAGCGGCTATAATTCACCCCTCCACTTT
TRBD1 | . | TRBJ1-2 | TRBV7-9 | CASSWDSGAYGYTF | TGTGCCAGCAGCTGGGACAGTGGAGCCTATGGCTACACCTTC
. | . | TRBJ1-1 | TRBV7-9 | CASSLAEGSAFF | TGTGCCAGCAGCTTAGCCGAGGGTTCAGCTTTCTTT
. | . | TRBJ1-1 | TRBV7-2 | CASSLDGGILNTEAFF | TGTGCCAGCAGCTTAGATGGGGGGATATTGAACACTGAAGCTTTCTTT
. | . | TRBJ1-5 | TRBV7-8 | CASSRAGVNQPQHF | TGTGCCAGCAGCAGAGCAGGGGTCAATCAGCCCCAGCATTTT
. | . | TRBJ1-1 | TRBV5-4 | CASSLARGYEAFF | TGTGCCAGCAGCTTGGCCAGGGGATATGAAGCTTTCTTT
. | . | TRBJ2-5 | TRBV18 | CASSPPDDRKTQYF | TGTGCCAGCTCACCACCGGACGACAGAAAGACCCAGTACTTC
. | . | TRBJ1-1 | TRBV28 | CASSLPQQGNRAFF | TGTGCCAGCAGTTTACCCCAACAGGGCAATCGGGCTTTCTTT
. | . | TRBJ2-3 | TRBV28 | CATYRVDTQYF | TGTGCCACCTACAGGGTCGATACGCAGTATTTT
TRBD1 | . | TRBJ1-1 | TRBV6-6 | CASRRQGAPTEAFF | TGTGCCAGCAGAAGACAGGGGGCCCCCACTGAAGCTTTCTTT
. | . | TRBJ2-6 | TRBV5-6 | CASRRGLNVLTF | TGTGCCAGCAGGCGGGGACTCAACGTCCTGACTTTC
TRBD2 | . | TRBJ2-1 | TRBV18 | CASSPGPGGGSNEQFF | TGTGCCAGCTCACCAGGTCCGGGGGGGGGCTCCAATGAGCAGTTCTTC
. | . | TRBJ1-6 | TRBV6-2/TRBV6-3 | CASSGQLNSPLHF | TGTGCCAGCAGTGGACAGTTAAATTCACCCCTCCACTTT
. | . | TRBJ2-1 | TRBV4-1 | CASSQQRGGRYNEQFF | TGCGCCAGCAGCCAACAAAGGGGGGGCCGATACAATGAGCAGTTCTTC
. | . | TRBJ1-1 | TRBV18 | CASSPGRMNTEAFF | TGTGCCAGCTCACCAGGGAGGATGAACACTGAAGCTTTCTTT